Sequencing of this TCR beta chain was carried out in a study of long-term antiretroviral therapy in people with HIV. In germline, CDR1 is SNHLY, CDR2 FYNNEI. Germline trimming cut 5 bases from V and 5 bases from J; bases unmatched to any gene: 6. The CDR3 has 15 amino acids. Run at survey level, the immunoSEQ assay was version v3.0. The repertoire was sequenced with immunoSEQ multiplex PCR; TCRdb's copy has only in-frame clones and lacks some. The data show tens of thousands of clones, about 90% seen once. The TCR was taken from a woman between 45 and 60 years old with HIV. V and J are TRBV2 and TRBJ2-1, with 10 bases aligning to TRBD1. Sequencing used unsorted PBMCs, obtained 1.2 years after starting antiretroviral therapy. CDR3 protein: CASSRSGTGDNEQFF. The CDR3 DNA is TGTGCCAGCAGTCGATCCGGGACAGGGGACAATGAGCAGTTCTTC.